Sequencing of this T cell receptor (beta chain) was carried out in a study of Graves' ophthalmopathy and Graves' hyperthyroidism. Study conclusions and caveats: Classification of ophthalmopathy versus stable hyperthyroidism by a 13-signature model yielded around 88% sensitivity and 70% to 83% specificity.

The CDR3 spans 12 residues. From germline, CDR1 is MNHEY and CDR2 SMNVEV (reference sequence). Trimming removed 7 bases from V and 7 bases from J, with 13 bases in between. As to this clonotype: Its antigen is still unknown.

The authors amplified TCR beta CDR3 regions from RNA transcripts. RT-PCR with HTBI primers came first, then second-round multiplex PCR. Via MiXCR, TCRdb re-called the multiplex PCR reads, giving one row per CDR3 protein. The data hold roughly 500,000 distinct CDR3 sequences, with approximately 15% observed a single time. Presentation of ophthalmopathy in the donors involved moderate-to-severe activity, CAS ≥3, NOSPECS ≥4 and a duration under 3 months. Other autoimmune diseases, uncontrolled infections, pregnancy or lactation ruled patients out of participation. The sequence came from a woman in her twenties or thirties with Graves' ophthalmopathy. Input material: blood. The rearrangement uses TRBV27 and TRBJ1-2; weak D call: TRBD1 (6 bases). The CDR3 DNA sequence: TGTGCCAGCAAAGGACAGTCGGGTGGCTACACCTTC. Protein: CASKGQSGGYTF.